Listed below are T cell receptor beta chains from one sample, sequenced in a study of cytomegalovirus exposure and HLA in healthy donors. Using immunoSEQ multiplex PCR, the repertoire was profiled, and TCRdb retains in-frame clones only, with some absent. The data contain around 90,000 clones, around 84% of them singletons. Sequencing input: PBMCs. The source of these receptors is a man between 40 and 49 years old in good health and CMV-seropositive. Each CDR3 is given without its conserved first and last residue.

>TRBJ1-4|TRBV27
ASSHRGRVDEKLF
>TRBJ1-2|TRBV27
ASVGTVYGYT
>TRBJ1-1|TRBV9
ASSPGVGTANTEAF
>TRBJ2-2|TRBV5-1
ASSEGLAGGPTGELF
>TRBJ2-7|TRBV7-9
ASSLPAYEQY
>TRBJ1-6|TRBV5-1
ASSPGTGRNSPLH
>TRBJ1-5|TRBV6-1
ASARAQGLRQPQH
>TRBJ1-1|TRBV6-5
ASSYGTSNTEAF
>TRBJ1-4|TRBV27
ASSSRDRDEKLF
>TRBJ1-6|TRBV5-6
ASSLMEGSSYNSPLH
>TRBJ2-2|TRBV18
ASSPRLAANTGELF
>TRBJ1-2|TRBV19
ASSIVHDRRQGLYGYT
>.|TRBV6-1
AANARDRSSYEQY
>TRBJ1-1|TRBV7-9
ASTGGNTEAF
>TRBJ2-7|TRBV11-2
ASSFREQY
>TRBJ1-1|TRBV28
ASRRPTGEAF
>TRBJ1-1|TRBV6-4
ASSDPEPPGQGVKRNTEAF
>TRBJ1-2|TRBV19
ASSIQAGPGYT
>TRBJ2-1|TRBV18
ASSPRLAGEESEQF
>TRBJ1-3|TRBV27
ASSSRGGWGGSSGNTIY
>TRBJ2-4|TRBV6-1
ASSVPRGGDNIQY
>TRBJ1-2|TRBV5-5
ASSVDRGRDGYT
>TRBJ2-7|TRBV11-2
ASSLATGGIYEQY